This T cell receptor (beta chain) emerged from a study of low-dose radiotherapy and immunotherapy resistance in tumors (dated by TCRdb to 2022 to 2024). With respect to the entire study: In Cohort 1, 0.5 Gy per fraction was delivered every 2 weeks, and a total PTV dose of 6.5 Gy was prescribed. Patients in Cohort 2 were given 1 Gy per fraction every two weeks, for a total of 13 Gy across 26 weeks. Patients were given nivolumab as a 240 mg flat dose every two weeks and ipilimumab at 1 mg/kg every six weeks, with both drugs delivered intravenously. Every two weeks, patients got intravenous cyclophosphamide at 200 mg/m2, given one day ahead of each radiation and immunotherapy administration. Patients took aspirin 300 mg orally once daily for four cycles, starting on cycle 1 day 1. Randomization of trial participants into treatment groups was not performed. The translational analysis covered eight patients: three from the first dose cohort and the first five from the second dose cohort.

This clonotype was observed many times. Its antigen is currently not known. It has no much larger one-base neighbor in the sample; base qualities were not kept. The reads were generated on an Illumina HiSeq 2500. First-strand cDNA was synthesized using Superscript III and a set of TRAV- and TRBV-specific primers, so that both TCRalpha and TCRbeta chains were covered. TCRs were amplified for 20 to 25 PCR cycles with Phusion, using a constant-region primer paired with the adapter attached to the V primers. The isolated mRNA was amplified using the MessageAmp II aRNA Amplification Kit, with in vitro transcription performed for 15 to 20 hours at 37 degrees C. The Dynabeads mRNA DIRECT Purification Kit was used to isolate mRNA for TCR sequencing. Indexed Illumina adapters were added in a second Phusion PCR of around 27 cycles, and the PCR products were purified with AMPure XP beads. From the authors' description of their analysis: Custom Perl scripts pooled TCR sequences encoding the same protein, removed out-of-frame sequences and computed each clonotype's abundance. The analysis excluded TCR sequences that were supported by just one read. The metrics used to describe the repertoires included Shannon entropy, Gini index, clonality, richness, and the frequency of TCRs shared between repertoires. The public sequencing data were trimmed at Q25 with fastp and processed into clonotypes with MiXCR by TCRdb, which kept only in-frame beta chains. Each CDR3 protein gets just one entry, which takes the most common genes and DNA from the rows behind it. These V and J calls originate from TCRdb's pipeline instead of the authors' own analysis. In this sample the table shows approximately 100,000 distinct CDR3 sequences, about a fifth of which occur a single time. Over 4% of the sample is taken by the ten largest.

CDR1 and CDR2, per the germline V gene, are MNHEY and SVGAGI. Including cysteine and phenylalanine, the CDR3 has 14 amino acids. The sequence is cut down to CDR3 DNA, 42 bases in frame from base 1. Relative to germline, V is 6 bases shorter and J is 5 bases shorter, with 16 bases between their ends. The meaning of the sample's time point label: after trial treatment. In light of the paper, this sample's treatment or condition label describes: LDRT plus nivolumab, ipilimumab, low-dose cyclophosphamide and aspirin (RACIN trial). Donors were enrolled in RACIN, a single-arm phase I dose-escalation trial combining nivolumab, ipilimumab, aspirin, low-dose cyclophosphamide and low-dose radiotherapy. Patients were eligible if they had advanced solid tumors that were TIL-negative.

The receptor comes from a male donor with prostate cancer. The sequence links TRBV6-5 to TRBJ2-5; a tentative D match to TRBD2 spans 5 bases. The material sequenced was PBMCs, taken after low-dose radiotherapy plus immunotherapy. The sequenced DNA is TGTGCCAGCAGCTTCCTTCTCGGGGAGGAGACCCAGTACTTC. Its protein product is CASSFLLGEETQYF.